This is a list of T cell receptor beta chains from one sample in a study of CD8 T cells in ankylosing spondylitis. TCRdb reprocessed the 5' RACE reads via MiXCR and lists one record per CDR3 protein. The sample has fewer than 200,000 distinct CDR3 sequences; approximately 9% are singletons. The sample comprised blood, either unsorted or a sorted T cell fraction (not recorded which). The origin of the receptors is a female donor with ankylosing spondylitis or in good health (not recorded which). The CDR3 runs from the conserved cysteine through the conserved F or W. Size is omitted from some rows. Given values are once, few, many or a class for expanded clones.

>TRBV23-1|few|16|TRBJ1-4
CASSPSFGSYNEKLFF
>TRBV7-6|few|13|TRBJ2-3
CASSLAITDTQYF
>TRBV7-9|NA|15|TRBJ2-7
CASSSPDLPPYEQYF
>TRBV15|many|13|TRBJ2-5
CATSRGGRETQYF
>TRBV2|few|14|TRBJ1-5
CASTPFLVNQPQHF
>TRBV11-2|NA|15|TRBJ2-7
CASSLRKGATDEQYF
>TRBV13|NA|14|TRBJ2-1
CASSSPSIYNEQFF
>TRBV4-3|few|15|TRBJ2-7
CASSQDFGREYEQYF
>TRBV12-3/TRBV12-4|NA|15|TRBJ2-1
CASSFGTGTGNEQFF
>TRBV11-2|many|17|TRBJ2-3
CASSPSSVPSYTDTQYF
>TRBV6-1|NA|17|TRBJ2-1
CASSGAGFAGSYNEQFF
>TRBV29-1|many|12|TRBJ2-2
CSVEIGTGELFF
>TRBV6-5|NA|15|TRBJ2-6
CASSYSRPGANVLTF
>TRBV7-9|many|14|TRBJ1-2
CASSLNGRTYGYTF
>TRBV20-1|many|15|TRBJ2-3
CSANQGVTSTDTQYF
>TRBV15|NA|14|TRBJ2-1
CATTLRPSYNEQFF
>TRBV27|few|15|TRBJ1-5
CASRRGPNSNQPQHF
>TRBV5-6|NA|15|TRBJ2-1
CASSLGGTTGNEQFF
>TRBV5-6|few|16|TRBJ2-5
CASSLGSGRASGTQYF
>TRBV12-3/TRBV12-4|many|11|TRBJ1-1
CATNSNTEAFF
>TRBV15|few|15|TRBJ2-5
CATSRDLGREETQYF
>TRBV18|NA|15|TRBJ1-1
CASSPGTARGAEAFF
>TRBV19|NA|13|TRBJ2-1
CASSIRGLDEQFF
>TRBV2|many|16|TRBJ1-1
CASSERWTGGNTEAFF
>TRBV11-2|NA|15|TRBJ2-2
CAGRSCHLSTGELFF
>TRBV9|NA|13|TRBJ2-3
CASSPLRRDTQYF
>TRBV20-1|NA|12|TRBJ2-1
CTPGLEYNEQFF
>TRBV5-5|few|15|TRBJ2-3
CASSTLGRSTDTQYF
>TRBV2|few|17|TRBJ2-3
CASSGTSGSVSTDTQYF